The 24 T cell receptor beta chains in this list originate from one sample, sequenced in a study of shared clonotypes between healthy human individuals (dated by TCRdb to 2020 to 2022). Libraries were prepared through the immunoSEQ multiplex PCR assay. This immuneACCESS table, as held by TCRdb, lists in-frame sequences with V and J called but not all clones. Of the missing ones, under half trace to an unresolved V gene in checked studies; the others have no known cause. The sample table records around 330,000 clones; 74% of these occur just once. The top ten clonotypes cover about a tenth of the sample. The source material was memory CD4+ T cells sorted from blood. The sample's cell subset or site label, in plain terms: CD45RA-negative fraction. Source of these receptors: a man aged 25 to 40 in good health.

This clone was observed a handful of times. The rearrangement links TRBV2 to TRBJ1-2, with 11 bases lining up with TRBD1. CDR1 and CDR2 (germline): SNHLY, FYNNEI. V trimming: 7 bases; J trimming: 7 bases; junction bases outside the gene matches: 8. The CDR3 sequence is 14 residues long. Here the CDR3 DNA reads TGTGCCAGCAAACGGGACAGGGGGGAAGGTGGCTACACCTTC. It specifies CASKRDRGEGGYTF.

This clone was counted between two and nine times. The rearrangement uses TRBV27 and TRBJ2-5; the match to TRBD2 covers 9 bases. Germline lookup yields CDR1 MNHEY and CDR2 SMNVEV (reference sequence). There are 14 residues in the CDR3. V shed 5 bases and J 3 bases; nucleotides not matched to a gene: 4. DNA of the CDR3: TGTGCCAGCAGTGGTAGCGGGGGCGAAGAGACCCAGTACTTC. Residues: CASSGSGGEETQYF.

CDR3 DNA: TGCGCCAGCAGCTTGGGCACAAGGGACTATGGCTACACCTTC. Translation gives CASSLGTRDYGYTF. V and J are TRBV5-1 and TRBJ1-2, with D uncertain. Germline V gene lookup returns CDR1 SGHRS and CDR2 YFSETQ. The V end was cut by 0 bases, the J end by 3 bases, with 9 bases between. The CDR3 spans 14 residues.

This clone came up a few times. The rearrangement uses TRBV27 and TRBJ2-7; the D gene is possibly TRBD1 (5 bases). The CDR3 has 13 amino acids. V was clipped by 2 bases and J by 6 bases, with 11 bases between them. Germline V CDR1 and CDR2: MNHEY, SMNVEV (reference sequence). CDR3 sequence reads: CASSLNQGTEQYF. In DNA form, the CDR3 reads TGTGCCAGCAGTTTAAACCAGGGAACCGAGCAGTACTTC.

A few counts support this clone. In DNA, the CDR3 is TGTGCCAGCAGTGAATTGGGGGGCGGCACTAATGAAAAACTGTTTTTT. This gives the protein CASSELGGGTNEKLFF. This chain joins TRBV25-1 and TRBJ1-4; a weak D match, TRBD1 (6 bases). Germline assignment: CDR1 MGHDK and CDR2 SYGVNS. CDR3 length: 16 amino acids. V was shortened by 1 base and J by 2 bases, with 11 bases between the two germline ends.

The J gene is TRBJ1-1, the V gene TRBV25-1, with a possible D match to TRBD1 (6 bases). The CDR3 runs 14 residues. V gave up 4 bases and J gave up 3 bases, with 12 bases separating them. Germline CDR1 is MGHDK and CDR2 is SYGVNS. The CDR3 loop is CASSGGPGDTEAFF. The DNA of the CDR3 is TGTGCCAGCAGTGGCGGCCCAGGGGACACTGAAGCTTTCTTT.

This clone was counted a few times. The chain has TRBV18 and TRBJ2-1, with D possibly matching TRBD2 (5 bases). V lost 6 bases and J lost 8, with 17 bases in between. CDR3 length equals 14 residues. Germline V gene sequence: CDR1 KGHSH, CDR2 LQKENI. The chain's CDR3 is CASSGLGSEHEQFF. The CDR3 DNA is TGTGCCAGCTCTGGACTGGGGAGTGAGCATGAGCAGTTCTTC.

The chain uses TRBV19 and TRBJ1-4, with 8 bases matching TRBD1. The germline gives CDR1 LNHDA, CDR2 SQIVND (reference sequence). This CDR3 spans 17 amino acids. V was clipped by 5 bases and J by 8 bases; unmatched bases: 16. The CDR3 bases are TGTGCCAGTAGTGCACCATCCTCAGGGGGCATTCTGGAAAAACTGTTTTTT. Translated: CASSAPSSGGILEKLFF.

The genes are TRBV2 and TRBJ1-5, with D possibly TRBD1 on 6 matching bases. Germline V gene lookup returns CDR1 SNHLY and CDR2 FYNNEI. The CDR3 extends over 13 amino acids. The germline V and J ends were trimmed by 1 base and 5 bases, with 6 bases remaining between them. In DNA, the CDR3 is TGTGCCAGCAGTGAAGAGGGGGATCAGCCCCAGCATTTT. Translation: CASSEEGDQPQHF.

The rearrangement joins TRBV7-8 to TRBJ2-7; TRBD2 matches 9 bases. Trimming at V came to 3 bases and at J to 2 bases, leaving 17 bases not matched to a gene. Germline lookup yields CDR1 SGHVS and CDR2 FQNEAQ. This CDR3 has 19 residues. Here the CDR3 DNA reads TGTGCCAGCAGCTTTAGGACAGGCCGTAGCGGGAGCTACCCCTACGAGCAGTACTTC. Translating gives CASSFRTGRSGSYPYEQYF.

The gene calls are TRBV15 and TRBJ1-5, with D hard to call. CDR1 is LNHNV, CDR2 YYDKDF, per germline (reference sequence). The V and J ends lost 0 bases and 0 bases respectively, with 21 bases between them. CDR3 size: 20 residues. This chain's CDR3 is CATSRDPPDRTGDSNQPQHF. In nucleotides, the CDR3 is TGTGCCACCAGCAGAGATCCTCCCGACCGGACTGGGGATAGCAATCAGCCCCAGCATTTT.

This clone has a handful of counts. The rearrangement joins TRBV5-4 to TRBJ2-3; the D is unclear. V was trimmed by 2 bases and J by 4 bases, leaving 11 bases between them. The germline V gene has CDR1 SGHNT and CDR2 YYREEE (reference sequence). The CDR3 totals 14 residues. The CDR3 loop reads CASSLVGLADTQYF. The CDR3 DNA reads TGTGCCAGCAGCTTAGTCGGTCTAGCAGATACGCAGTATTTT.

V is TRBV11-2 and J is TRBJ1-4; a weak D match, TRBD1 (5 bases). V was cut by 5 bases and J by 10 bases, with 20 bases left in between. The CDR3 contains 15 residues. Germline V gene lookup returns CDR1 SGHAT and CDR2 FQNNGV. The CDR3 region has the DNA TGTGCCAGCAGCGAGGGGAGAGGCCCCGGGGGAAAACTGTTTTTT. It yields the protein CASSEGRGPGGKLFF.

The chain recombines TRBV18 with TRBJ1-4, with 10 bases lining up with TRBD1. This CDR3 has 17 residues. CDR1 and CDR2 (germline): KGHSH, LQKENI. V shed 1 base and J 2 bases; nucleotides not matched to a gene: 4. CDR3 bases: TGTGCCAGCTCACCACAAAGACAGGGGGCGACTAATGAAAAACTGTTTTTT. The encoded protein is CASSPQRQGATNEKLFF. Full variable domain (outside the CDR3, taken from reference TRBV18 and TRBJ1-4): NAGVMQNPRHLVRRRGQEARLRCSPMKGHSHVYWYRQLPEEGLKFMVYLQKENIIDESGMPKERFSAEFPKEGPSILRIQQVVRGDSAAYFCASSPQRQGATNEKLFFGSGTQLSVL.

The chain links TRBV20-1 to TRBJ2-7; no clear D. Germline CDR1 DFQATT, CDR2 SNEGSKA (reference sequence). The CDR3 length is 11 residues. Trimming pared 2 bases from V and 7 bases from J, leaving 9 bases between. The CDR3 reads CSARTAREQYF. The CDR3 coding sequence is TGCAGTGCTAGAACCGCGCGGGAGCAGTACTTC.

The chain couples TRBV7-8 to TRBJ2-5, with 9 bases fitting TRBD2. The CDR3 is made up of 16 amino acids. Germline values: CDR1 SGHVS, CDR2 FQNEAQ. V dropped 3 bases and J dropped 3; count of bases not matched to a gene: 8. For the CDR3, the DNA is TGTGCCAGCAGCTTTGGAGGGGGACTAGCTAAAGAGACCCAGTACTTC. Its translation: CASSFGGGLAKETQYF.

The chain recombines TRBV6-1 with TRBJ2-3; tentative D call: TRBD1 (5 bases). The CDR3 length is 13 residues. The germline V and J ends were trimmed by 10 bases and 0 bases, with 11 bases remaining between them. The germline gives CDR1 MNHNS, CDR2 SASEGT. CDR3 region: CATETASTDTQYF. The CDR3 region has the DNA TGTGCCACCGAGACAGCTAGCACAGATACGCAGTATTTT.

This chain connects TRBV18 to TRBJ2-3; TRBD1 matches 7 bases. V shed 0 bases and J 5 bases; nucleotides not matched to a gene: 2. The CDR3 totals 14 residues. Germline-derived CDR1 and CDR2 are KGHSH and LQKENI. In DNA, the CDR3 is TGTGCCAGCTCACCACCGACAGGGTTAGATACGCAGTATTTT. This sequence encodes CASSPPTGLDTQYF.

The chain uses TRBV7-9 and TRBJ1-2; D is uncertain. V lost 1 base and J 6 bases, leaving 15 bases between the germline ends. This CDR3 is built from 15 residues. From germline, CDR1 is SEHNR and CDR2 FQNEAQ (reference sequence). The CDR3 reads CASSLEGRKKNGYTF. The CDR3 DNA follows: TGTGCCAGCAGCTTAGAAGGGAGAAAGAAGAATGGCTACACCTTC.

The gene calls are TRBV10-3 and TRBJ2-3; D unresolved. Germline V gene data show CDR1 as ENHRY and CDR2 as SYGVKD. V lost 8 bases to trimming and J lost 2 bases, with 8 bases between them. The CDR3 loop spans 12 amino acids. CDR3 nucleotide sequence: TGTGCCATCGGCGCGGTCACAGATACGCAGTATTTT. Translated: CAIGAVTDTQYF.

This chain uses TRBV7-9 with TRBJ1-1, with 10 bases fitting TRBD1. Trimming cost V 5 bases and J 9 bases; bases outside gene matches: 3. Looked up from germline, CDR1 is SEHNR and CDR2 is FQNEAQ (reference sequence). The CDR3 consists of 12 residues. DNA of the CDR3: TGTGCCAGCAGCATCGACAGGGGGCAAGCTTTCTTT. It translates to CASSIDRGQAFF.

In this sample, this clone turned up once. The rearrangement joins TRBV11-3 to TRBJ2-7, with D perhaps matching TRBD1 (6 bases). V dropped 0 bases and J dropped 9 bases, with 9 bases sitting between them. CDR1 SGHNT and CDR2 YENEEA come from the germline V gene. There are 12 residues in the CDR3. As DNA, the CDR3 is TGTGCCAGCAGCTTAGATCAGGGGAGGCAGTACTTC. It yields the protein CASSLDQGRQYF.

This clone was recorded only once. The chain is built from TRBV30 and TRBJ2-1; 7 nucleotides line up with TRBD1. CDR1 is GTSNPN and CDR2 is SVGIG in the germline V gene (reference sequence). The CDR3 has 17 residues. The junction had 11 bases not matched to a gene; V was cut back by 3 bases and J by 0 bases. The DNA of the CDR3 is TGTGCCTGGAGCCTAATAGGGGGCCTAAGCTCCTACAATGAGCAGTTCTTC. It translates to CAWSLIGGLSSYNEQFF.

This clone was detected only a few times. This chain uses TRBV5-4 with TRBJ2-5; 10 positions agree with TRBD2. The V segment lost 4 bases and the J segment 5 bases; nucleotides outside the gene matches: 14. The CDR3 covers 17 residues. The germline CDR1 and CDR2 sequences are SGHNT and YYREEE (reference sequence). The CDR3 nucleotides read TGTGCCAGCAGCCCGGGAGCGGGAGGGACGGGTAGGGAGACCCAGTACTTC. Translating it yields CASSPGAGGTGRETQYF.